This TCR beta chain was sequenced for a study of cytomegalovirus exposure and HLA in healthy donors. Study overall: For the approximately 400 genotyped donors, about 81% fell within the Caucasian-associated ancestry cluster. Regarding the study as a whole: The authors reported that TCR beta sequences could predict HLA-A and HLA-B alleles. These predictions were accurate for most subjects in the first cohort.

The CDR3 runs to 16 residues. Germline assignment: CDR1 LGHNA and CDR2 YNFKEQ. Nominally healthy donors provided the samples, though records likely missed some immune exposures. Concerning this clone: Its antigen is undetermined. The junction departs from germline at one end; a sequencing error may be responsible. The sample has other DNA sequences that encode this CDR3 too.

The PCR had 60 Vbeta and 13 Jbeta primers. Here immunoSEQ multiplex PCR was the method, and the copy in TCRdb shows in-frame clones only, minus some. The repertoire holds 230,000 or so clones, with 80% to 95% as singletons. The sequenced sample consisted of PBMCs. The TCR was taken from a girl aged 2 to 10 in good health and CMV-seronegative. The rearrangement uses TRBV4-2 and TRBJ1-4; 7 bases match TRBD1. The CDR3 DNA follows: TGTGCCAGCAGCCAAGATACAGGGGAGGATAATGAAAAGCTGTTTTTT. Residues: CASSQDTGEDNEKLFF.